This TCR beta chain was sequenced for a study of T cell changes during pregnancy in multiple sclerosis. Here immunoSEQ multiplex PCR was the method, and the copy in TCRdb shows in-frame clones only, minus some. In the table there are fewer than 55,000 clones, approximately 90% of which are singletons. V gave up 5 bases and J gave up 4 bases, with 4 bases separating them. CDR3 length equals 11 residues. Germline CDR1 and CDR2: MNHEY and SMNVEV (reference sequence). This chain uses TRBV27 with TRBJ2-3; D is unclear. The TCR comes from a female donor in good health, enrolled as a control in a pregnancy study. The sample consisted of CD8+ T cells from peripheral blood mononuclear cells, taken after pregnancy. In nucleotides, the CDR3 is TGTGCCAGCAGTACACCAGATACGCAGTATTTT. Residues: CASSTPDTQYF.